Below are 19 T cell receptor beta chains sequenced from a single sample in a study of persistence of HIV-infected CD4 T cells. Sequencing used immunoSEQ version 4 in survey mode. Profiling relied on immunoSEQ multiplex PCR, and the TCRdb table lists in-frame clones only, not all of them. Counted here are approximately 35,000 clones, around 86% occurring once; the ten biggest clones make up approximately 1%. Their antigens remain unidentified. Overlapping HIV-1 Gag 15-mer peptides at 0.8 to 1 ug per peptide per mL were used. Sorted nonresponding memory CD4+ T cells were CD40L-negative, CD69-negative, CD45RO-high. The sample was cultured CD4+ T cells from PBMCs, taken from a patient who received antiretroviral therapy. These receptors were obtained from an adult with HIV. The donor label of this sample is uncertain.

This clone came up once. The J gene is TRBJ1-1, the V gene TRBV29-1; D gene uncertain. Germline V lookup: CDR1 SQVTM, CDR2 ANQGSEA. This CDR3 has 13 residues. V gave up 4 bases and J gave up 3 bases, with 12 bases separating them. The CDR3 nucleotides are TGCAGCGTTGCTGCGGGTCGGGACACTGAAGCTTTCTTT. Translation gives CSVAAGRDTEAFF.

The chain joins TRBV12-3 or TRBV12-4 to TRBJ1-6, with 8 bases matching TRBD1. The CDR3 loop spans 13 amino acids. The J segment lost 5 bases and the V segment lost 7 bases, leaving 1 base of the junction unmatched. CDR3 DNA sequence: TGTGCCAGCAAGACAGGGGATAATTCACCCCTCCACTTT. Its protein is CASKTGDNSPLHF.

The CDR3 DNA follows: TGTGCCAGCAGTTACACGGTGGGGTACGAGCAGTACTTC. As protein: CASSYTVGYEQYF. J is TRBJ2-7 and V is TRBV27; D gene ambiguous. Germline loops: CDR1 MNHEY, CDR2 SMNVEV (reference sequence). This CDR3 spans 13 amino acids. The V end was cut by 4 bases, the J end by 4 bases, with 11 bases between.

This rearrangement joins TRBV2 to TRBJ2-7; D perhaps matches TRBD1 (6 bases). Germline V lookup: CDR1 SNHLY, CDR2 FYNNEI. V was cut by 8 bases and J by 6 bases, with 20 bases left in between. The CDR3 is made up of 14 amino acids. In DNA, the CDR3 is TGTGCCAGCTCCCGGGACACCAGTTCGGGCGAGCAGTACGTC. It specifies CASSRDTSSGEQYV.

The chain couples TRBV24-1 to TRBJ2-7, with D perhaps matching TRBD1 (5 bases). The germline V gene has CDR1 KGHDR and CDR2 SFDVKD. V was trimmed by 9 bases and J by 3 bases, leaving 17 bases between them. CDR3 length: 14 residues. CDR3 residues: CATYTQGVNYEQYV. The DNA for the CDR3 is TGTGCCACCTATACCCAGGGTGTGAACTACGAGCAGTACGTC.

The chain joins TRBV10-1 to TRBJ1-4, with a tentative D call TRBD1 (5 bases). This CDR3 has 13 amino acids. Trimming left V 6 bases short and J 4 bases short, with 9 bases between. Germline CDR1 WNHNN, CDR2 SYGVQD (reference sequence). CDR3 loop: CASSRQLNEKLFF. The CDR3 DNA reads TGCGCCAGCAGCAGACAGCTTAATGAAAAACTGTTTTTT.

This clone was seen a single time. The V gene is TRBV12-3 or TRBV12-4, the J gene TRBJ1-3, with D hard to call. Trimming pared 0 bases from V and 13 bases from J, leaving 10 bases between. The CDR3 runs 12 residues. CDR3 DNA: TGTGCCAGCAGTTTAGCGGCCCGTAGGATATATTTT. Translated: CASSLAARRIYF.

The V gene is TRBV30, the J gene TRBJ1-4, with 7 bases fitting TRBD1. The CDR3 is 15 residues long. CDR1 and CDR2 (germline): GTSNPN, SVGIG (reference sequence). The junction had 3 bases not matched to a gene; V was cut back by 1 base and J by 1 base. CDR3 sequence (DNA): TGTGCCTGGAGTGGATACAGGGGAACTAATGAAAAACTGTTTTTT. Encoded protein: CAWSGYRGTNEKLFF.

This rearrangement joins TRBV2 to TRBJ1-2; D gene uncertain. The V end was cut by 3 bases, the J end by 4 bases, with 12 bases between. The CDR3 is 14 amino acids. Germline CDR1 and CDR2: SNHLY and FYNNEI. This chain's CDR3 is CASSDGYSLYGYTF. The CDR3, as DNA: TGTGCCAGCAGTGATGGTTACAGCCTCTATGGCTACACCTTC.

The chain uses TRBV6-4 and TRBJ2-7; TRBD1 aligns across 9 bases. The CDR3 consists of 16 residues. Per the germline V gene, CDR1 is MRHNA and CDR2 is SNTAGT. V trimming: 7 bases; J trimming: 4 bases; junction bases outside the gene matches: 14. For the CDR3, the DNA is TGTGCCAGCATGACCGGGACAGGGAAGGTCGCGTACGAGCAGTACGTC. Translated, it gives CASMTGTGKVAYEQYV.

V and J are TRBV2 and TRBJ1-5, with D tentatively TRBD1 (5 bases). CDR1 is SNHLY and CDR2 is FYNNEI in the germline V gene. There are 14 residues in the CDR3. Trimming left V 3 bases short and J 0 bases short, with 6 bases between. The CDR3 loop is CASSEQGSNQPQHF. CDR3 nucleotides: TGTGCCAGCAGTGAGCAGGGTAGCAATCAGCCCCAGCATTTT.

CDR3 in DNA: TGCGCCAGCAGCTTGGATCGGGGAGGACCCTACGAGCAGTACTTC. The encoded protein is CASSLDRGGPYEQYF. The chain links TRBV5-1 to TRBJ2-7; TRBD2 might be the D (6 bases). The V end was cut by 0 bases, the J end by 2 bases, with 12 bases between. This CDR3 is built from 15 residues. CDR1 SGHRS and CDR2 YFSETQ come from the germline V gene.

V and J are TRBV14 and TRBJ1-3, with 9 bases that match TRBD1. Germline V gives CDR1 SGHDN, CDR2 FVKESK. V shed 2 bases and J 4 bases; nucleotides not matched to a gene: 6. The CDR3 consists of 16 residues. The CDR3, as DNA: TGTGCCAGCAGCCAACCGCGACAGGGGGGCGGAAACACCATATATTTT. Amino acid sequence: CASSQPRQGGGNTIYF.

The gene calls are TRBV2 and TRBJ1-5; D may be TRBD1 (6 bases). CDR3 size: 17 residues. V was clipped by 3 bases and J by 3 bases, with 18 bases between them. In germline, CDR1 is SNHLY, CDR2 FYNNEI. The DNA of the CDR3 is TGTGCCAGCAGTGATGCTAGGACAGATCGATTCAATCAGCCCCAGCATTTT. This codes for CASSDARTDRFNQPQHF. Combining the CDR3 with reference TRBV2 and TRBJ1-5 gives the whole variable domain EPEVTQTPSHQVTQMGQEVILRCVPISNHLYFYWYRQILGQKVEFLVSFYNNEISEKSEIFDDQFSVERPDGSNFTLKIRSTKLEDSAMYFCASSDARTDRFNQPQHFGDGTRLSIL.

In DNA form, the CDR3 reads TGTGCCAGCAGCAAAGTCGGGGGAAGGAATTCACCCCTCCACTTT. This gives the protein CASSKVGGRNSPLHF. The chain links TRBV21-1 to TRBJ1-6. TRBV21-1 has pseudogene status. This CDR3 has 15 residues.

V and J are TRBV6-2 or TRBV6-3 and TRBJ1-5, with no clear D. The CDR3 covers 13 residues. V lost 5 bases and J lost 6, with 11 bases in between. Germline V gene sequence: CDR1 MNHEY, CDR2 SVGEGT. The CDR3 protein is CASSDRARQPQHF. The CDR3 DNA reads TGTGCCAGCAGTGATAGGGCGCGTCAGCCCCAGCATTTT.

The chain employs TRBV2 and TRBJ1-2, with D uncertain. CDR1 SNHLY and CDR2 FYNNEI come from the germline V gene. The CDR3 loop spans 14 amino acids. The V end lost 7 bases, the J end lost 3 bases, and 15 bases lay between the germline ends. The CDR3 DNA reads as TGTGCCAGCATCCCGGGGAGATCGCACTATGGCTACACCTTC. It specifies CASIPGRSHYGYTF.

On this clone itself: The same CDR3 arises from other DNA sequences in this sample as well. J is TRBJ2-2 and V is TRBV10-1; perhaps TRBD1 as D (6 bases). Germline V gene sequence: CDR1 WNHNN, CDR2 SYGVQD (reference sequence). This CDR3 comprises 15 residues. V dropped 3 bases and J dropped 2 bases, with 10 bases sitting between them. The CDR3 spells CASSESRGNTGELFF. CDR3 sequence (DNA): TGCGCCAGCAGTGAAAGCAGGGGAAACACCGGGGAGCTGTTTTTT.

This clone was recorded only once. V and J are TRBV5-6 and TRBJ2-1; no reliable D call. This CDR3 has 11 residues. Trimming cost V 4 bases and J 9 bases, with 8 bases left between them. Per germline, CDR1 SGHDT and CDR2 YYEEEE. CDR3 nucleotide sequence: TGTGCCAGCAGCCTAGAGACTGAGCAGTTCTTC. Protein: CASSLETEQFF.